This T cell receptor (beta chain) is from a study of identical twins (dated by TCRdb to 2016 to 2017). About the investigation overall: To test whether fetal clonotypes persist, this study deep-sequenced TCR alpha and beta repertoires from monozygotic twins, from unrelated adults of various ages, and from cord blood. Replicate twin experiments were performed at different times using different library preparation protocols to rule out contamination. Broader findings and caveats from the paper: Because the same donors could not be followed over many years, the conclusions depended on cross-sectional statistical analysis. Excess twin sharing in beta out-of-frame sequences was weaker because fewer shared sequences lowered the signal-to-noise ratio. Invariant T cells such as MAIT and iNKT could partly confound zero-insertion analyses, although diverse VJ usage argued against such confounding for most clonotypes. Fewer insertions were carried by abundant cord blood beta clonotypes; a weaker similar trend was observed in young adult naive repertoires, while no such trend was observed in memory repertoires. In monozygotic twins, recombination models systematically underestimated out-of-frame TCR alpha sharing, but the models matched the sharing seen between unrelated individuals. Compared with coincidental sharing between unrelated individuals, an excess of low generation-probability sequences was observed among out-of-frame TCR alpha sequences shared between twins.

All donors were healthy Caucasians. Using Miltenyi CD45RO+ enrichment and human naive T-cell isolation kits, memory (CD45RO+) and naive T cells were isolated from PBMC. This clonotype was counted many times. Its antigen target is currently unknown. Base qualities were left out, and no much larger clone turns up one base away. The library came from 5' RACE. The data were produced on an Illumina HiSeq 2000. Template switching added a universal primer binding site, and the final cDNA carried a unique molecular identifier that allowed TCR cDNA molecules to be counted accurately. Specific primers in the conserved constant-segment region were used to synthesize first-strand cDNA for TCR alpha and beta chains. To control for contamination, every cDNA library was double barcoded, receiving both a SMART-Mk sample barcode and Illumina barcodes. TruSeq adapter sequences, together with Illumina sample barcodes, were added in two successive PCR steps. The Illumina HiSeq platform was used with custom primers to sequence TCR alpha and beta cDNA libraries. The source study handled its data this way. Raw reads were processed with MiGEC to extract unique molecular identifiers, and MiXCR was used to determine CDR3 positions. For each individual, recombination models were inferred using an EM algorithm with the repgenHMM and IGoR tools. Shared clonotype analysis was performed with the tcR package in R, normalizing sharing by the product of cloneset sizes. Out-of-frame nonproductive sequences were analyzed to study raw recombination free of thymic and clonal selection effects. Using fastp at Q25 and MiXCR, TCRdb reprocessed the public reads and kept productive beta chains. Rows matching on CDR3 protein sequence are summarized as one entry with the most common DNA and genes. None of the V and J calls come from the authors' own analysis; TCRdb made them. This sample holds 200,000 to 250,000 distinct CDR3 sequences; roughly a tenth were observed only once. The top ten clonotypes cover more than 8.5% of the sample.

The germline V gene (reference sequence) specifies GTSNPN as CDR1 and SVGIG as CDR2. The CDR3 holds 15 amino acids from the cysteine to the phenylalanine. The sequence is cut down to CDR3 DNA, 45 bases in frame from base 1. V has 6 bases trimmed and J has 3 bases trimmed; junction bases matching no gene number 11. Input material: memory T cells sorted from blood. In the paper's terms, the cell subset or site label means: CD45RO+ enriched T cells. The sequence joins TRBV30 to TRBJ2-5; the junction holds 9 bases that match TRBD1. The TCR was taken from a man aged 50 or older in good health. The nucleotides read TGTGCCTGTAACCCGGGACAGGGTATTAAAGAGACCCAGTACTTC. Translated, this is CACNPGQGIKETQYF.